A selection of T cell receptor beta chains follows, all from one sample in a study of cytomegalovirus exposure and HLA in healthy donors. Repertoires were generated with immunoSEQ multiplex PCR, while TCRdb's copy carries only in-frame clones and drops some. The repertoire holds over 250,000 clones, with around 90% as singletons. Sequenced sample: PBMCs. These receptors were obtained from a woman younger than 45 in good health and CMV-seropositive. Both conserved end residues are part of each CDR3. Fields, in order: clone size, V gene, J gene, D gene, CDR3 protein, CDR3 DNA. A D gene is named only where the DNA matches it firmly. Size tells how often a clone was seen (once, few, many) or the class of an expanded clone, and some rows leave it out.

>NA|TRBV5-4|TRBJ2-1|NA
CASSLDEGAYNEQFF
TGTGCCAGCAGCTTGGATGAGGGGGCCTACAATGAGCAGTTCTTC
>NA|TRBV4-2|TRBJ2-7|TRBD2
CASSPGTTSIEQYF
TGTGCCAGCAGCCCCGGGACTACATCCATCGAGCAGTACTTC
>NA|TRBV10-3|TRBJ2-7|TRBD1
CAISAGTGTYEQYF
TGTGCCATCAGCGCCGGGACAGGGACCTACGAGCAGTACTTC
>few|TRBV18|TRBJ2-7|NA
CASSPAYEQYF
TGTGCCAGCTCACCGGCTTACGAGCAGTACTTC
>once|TRBV7-2|TRBJ2-3|NA
CASSSTGGLTDTQYF
TGTGCCAGCAGCTCCACGGGGGGCCTAACAGATACGCAGTATTTT
>few|TRBV4-1|TRBJ1-2|NA
CASSQDGAGEDYGYTF
TGCGCCAGCAGCCAAGATGGGGCAGGGGAAGACTATGGCTACACCTTC
>NA|TRBV27|TRBJ1-2|TRBD1
CASSLGQGTYGYTF
TGTGCCAGCAGTTTGGGACAGGGGACCTATGGCTACACCTTC
>NA|TRBV18|TRBJ2-7|TRBD1
CASSPKGQPAEQYF
TGTGCCAGCTCACCAAAGGGACAGCCCGCCGAGCAGTACTTC
>NA|TRBV18|TRBJ2-7|TRBD1
CASSPGTVTYEQYF
TGTGCCAGCTCACCGGGGACAGTCACCTACGAGCAGTACTTC
>few|TRBV7-6|TRBJ1-1|NA
CASSPAGTEAFF
TGTGCCAGCAGCCCCGCGGGGACTGAAGCTTTCTTT
>NA|TRBV7-2|TRBJ2-7|TRBD2
CASSLRPPQATSGDVEQYF
TGTGCCAGCAGCCTGCGGCCACCCCAAGCAACTAGCGGGGACGTGGAGCAGTACTTC
>NA|TRBV27|TRBJ1-1|NA
CASSLGFGLRNTEAFF
TGTGCCAGCAGTTTGGGTTTTGGACTCAGGAACACTGAAGCTTTCTTT
>once|TRBV29-1|TRBJ2-1|TRBD2
CSVDPPGGGPGNEQFF
TGCAGCGTTGACCCACCTGGGGGAGGGCCGGGCAATGAGCAGTTCTTC
>NA|TRBV28|TRBJ1-2|NA
CASSPTSNYGYTF
TGTGCCAGCAGCCCGACATCCAATTATGGCTACACCTTC
>NA|TRBV6-5|TRBJ2-7|NA
CASSPGRLRSYEQYF
TGTGCCAGCAGTCCGGGACGGTTAAGGTCCTACGAGCAGTACTTC
>NA|TRBV29-1|TRBJ1-4|TRBD1
CSVEGAGGAEEKLFF
TGCAGCGTTGAAGGGGCAGGGGGTGCGGAGGAAAAACTGTTTTTT
>NA|TRBV9|TRBJ2-7|TRBD2
CASSVAGGGLYEQYF
TGTGCCAGCAGCGTAGCTGGCGGGGGGTTGTACGAGCAGTACTTC
>NA|TRBV29-1|TRBJ2-1|TRBD2
CSVVGLAWNEQFF
TGCAGCGTGGTGGGACTAGCGTGGAATGAGCAGTTCTTC
>NA|TRBV27|TRBJ1-2|TRBD1
CASTTLTGPIGYTF
TGTGCCAGCACCACACTGACAGGGCCGATTGGCTACACCTTC
>NA|TRBV13|TRBJ2-1|NA
CASSRFEGNEQFF
TGTGCCAGCAGCCGTTTTGAGGGCAATGAGCAGTTCTTC
>NA|TRBV7-2|TRBJ2-3|NA
CASLGSTDTQYF
TGTGCCAGCCTAGGGAGCACAGATACGCAGTATTTT
>NA|TRBV4-1|TRBJ1-4|TRBD1
CASSSRQGDEKLFF
TGCGCCAGCAGCTCCCGACAGGGAGACGAAAAACTGTTTTTT
>NA|TRBV7-3|TRBJ2-1|TRBD1
CASSSNRGNEQFF
TGTGCCAGCAGTTCCAACAGGGGTAATGAGCAGTTCTTC
>NA|TRBV5-4|TRBJ2-1|NA
CASSRGYNEQFF
TGTGCCAGCAGTAGGGGGTACAATGAGCAGTTCTTC
>NA|TRBV27|TRBJ1-1|NA
CASSLGGEAFF
TGTGCCAGCAGCCTTGGAGGAGAAGCTTTCTTT
>NA|TRBV5-1|TRBJ1-3|NA
CASSPEAPGESWGNTIYF
TGCGCCAGCAGCCCCGAGGCCCCCGGCGAGTCTTGGGGAAACACCATATATTTT
>once|TRBV28|TRBJ2-7|NA
CASSSQGSYEQYF
TGTGCCAGCAGTTCACAGGGATCCTACGAGCAGTACTTC
>NA|TRBV6-1|TRBJ2-6|NA
CASSDWGFNAFGANVLTF
TGTGCCAGCAGTGATTGGGGTTTTAACGCCTTTGGGGCCAACGTCCTGACTTTC
>NA|TRBV13|TRBJ2-1|TRBD2
CASSPTGTSGSNEQFF
TGTGCCAGCAGCCCGACCGGGACTAGCGGGAGCAATGAGCAGTTCTTC
>NA|TRBV5-6|TRBJ1-1|NA
CASSLVEARASSEAFF
TGTGCCAGCAGCTTGGTCGAGGCTCGAGCCTCGAGTGAAGCTTTCTTT
>NA|TRBV7-9|TRBJ2-1|NA
CASSPGLQYNEQFF
TGTGCCAGCAGCCCCGGACTGCAGTACAATGAGCAGTTCTTC
>NA|TRBV29-1|TRBJ2-1|TRBD2
CSVGLAGGYYNEQFF
TGCAGCGTTGGCCTAGCGGGGGGGTACTACAATGAGCAGTTCTTC
>once|TRBV19|TRBJ2-1|TRBD2
CASSPFAGAIHEQFF
TGTGCCAGTAGCCCGTTTGCGGGAGCTATTCATGAGCAGTTCTTC
>NA|TRBV5-1|TRBJ1-1|TRBD1
CASSLALTGGKGTEAFF
TGCGCCAGCAGCTTGGCCTTAACAGGGGGAAAGGGCACTGAAGCTTTCTTT
>NA|TRBV13|TRBJ2-3|NA
CASSLYPDTQYF
TGTGCCAGCAGCTTATATCCAGATACGCAGTATTTT
>NA|TRBV28|TRBJ2-2|TRBD2
CASRSQLAGVQDPSGELFF
TGTGCCAGCAGGAGTCAACTAGCGGGAGTTCAGGATCCATCCGGGGAGCTGTTTTTT
>many|TRBV18|TRBJ1-6|NA
CASSPRLDINSPLHF
TGTGCCAGCTCACCACGGTTGGACATCAATTCACCCCTCCACTTT
>NA|TRBV7-8|TRBJ2-7|NA
CASSLRGQGRFSYEQYF
TGTGCCAGCAGCTTACGAGGGCAGGGACGTTTCTCCTACGAGCAGTACTTC
>NA|TRBV7-2|TRBJ2-7|NA
CASSLEVQTSYEQYF
TGTGCCAGCAGCTTAGAAGTGCAGACTAGCTACGAGCAGTACTTC
>once|TRBV21-1|TRBJ1-6|NA
CASTLYGGWNSPLHF
TGTGCCAGCACCCTATATGGGGGTTGGAATTCACCCCTCCACTTT
>NA|TRBV11-3|TRBJ2-1|NA
CASSSNRAAEQFF
TGTGCCAGCAGCTCAAACAGGGCGGCCGAGCAGTTCTTC
>NA|TRBV29-1|TRBJ1-2|NA
CSVEETDRSNYGYTF
TGCAGCGTTGAAGAGACTGACAGGTCTAACTATGGCTACACCTTC
>NA|TRBV7-2|TRBJ1-6|NA
CASSLVGFHNSPLHF
TGTGCCAGCAGCTTAGTAGGGTTTCATAATTCACCCCTCCACTTT
>NA|TRBV5-6|TRBJ2-7|NA
CASSSVYEQYF
TGTGCCAGCAGCTCTGTATACGAGCAGTACTTC
>NA|TRBV9|TRBJ1-5|NA
CASSEAGGNQPQHF
TGTGCCAGCAGCGAGGCCGGGGGCAATCAGCCCCAGCATTTT
>NA|TRBV27|TRBJ2-7|TRBD1
CASIGTANYEQYF
TGTGCCAGCATCGGGACAGCTAACTACGAGCAGTACTTC
>NA|TRBV5-1|TRBJ1-5|NA
CASSLSGEDQPQHF
TGCGCCAGCAGCTTGTCTGGCGAGGATCAGCCCCAGCATTTT
>NA|TRBV13|TRBJ1-1|NA
CASSVGTEAFF
TGTGCCAGCAGCGTTGGGACCGAAGCTTTCTTT
>NA|TRBV5-1|TRBJ2-3|TRBD1
CASSSRPGQGVTDTQYF
TGCGCCAGCAGCTCTCGACCGGGACAGGGGGTCACAGATACGCAGTATTTT
>NA|TRBV7-2|TRBJ2-5|NA
CASSLAETQYF
TGTGCCAGCAGCTTGGCGGAGACCCAGTACTTC
>NA|TRBV2|TRBJ1-2|NA
CASSALQGYGYTF
TGTGCCAGCAGTGCACTACAAGGCTATGGCTACACCTTC
>NA|TRBV7-3|TRBJ2-2|NA
CASSRQDANTGELFF
TGTGCCAGCAGCCGACAGGACGCGAACACCGGGGAGCTGTTTTTT
>few|TRBV6-1|TRBJ2-7|TRBD1
CASSVGQGAVYEQYF
TGTGCCAGCAGCGTCGGACAGGGGGCGGTGTACGAGCAGTACTTC
>NA|TRBV15|TRBJ2-3|TRBD2
CATSRGSGGLADTQYF
TGTGCCACCAGCAGGGGGAGCGGGGGGTTAGCAGATACGCAGTATTTT
>NA|TRBV4-3|TRBJ2-3|TRBD2
CASSQGTSGYTDTQYF
TGCGCCAGCAGCCAGGGGACTAGCGGTTACACAGATACGCAGTATTTT
>NA|TRBV4-1|TRBJ1-1|NA
CASSPVGLRTEAFF
TGCGCCAGCAGCCCAGTGGGGTTGCGCACTGAAGCTTTCTTT
>NA|TRBV27|TRBJ1-4|NA
CASSLWGNSEKLFF
TGTGCCAGCAGTTTATGGGGAAACAGCGAAAAACTGTTTTTT
>NA|TRBV7-2|TRBJ2-3|NA
CASSLPPQGSTDTQYF
TGTGCCAGCAGCCTCCCACCCCAGGGGAGCACAGATACGCAGTATTTT
>NA|TRBV28|TRBJ1-1|TRBD1
CASSTGGLPSAFF
TGTGCCAGCAGTACAGGGGGTTTGCCGTCCGCTTTCTTT